Shown below are 30 T cell receptor beta chains from a single sample sequenced in a study of early T cells in non-severe SARS-CoV-2 infection. Via MiXCR, TCRdb re-called the 5' RACE reads, giving one row per CDR3 protein. Among roughly 110,000 distinct CDR3 sequences listed, around 10% were seen once. Sequencing was done on a sample of whole blood. The receptors originated from an adult who was a healthcare worker with PCR-confirmed SARS-CoV-2 infection or an uninfected control (not recorded which).

This clonotype was detected many times. The rearrangement uses TRBV6-5 and TRBJ2-3; D ambiguous. From germline, CDR1 is MNHEY and CDR2 SVGAGI. V gave up 5 bases and J gave up 5 bases, with 8 bases separating them. The CDR3 spans 12 residues. The CDR3: CASSHRGDTQYF. The CDR3 DNA follows: TGTGCCAGCAGTCACCGCGGAGATACGCAGTATTTT.

The chain is built from TRBV2 and TRBJ2-7, with unresolved D. Trimming pared 6 bases from V and 3 bases from J, leaving 9 bases between. This CDR3 is 12 amino acids long. CDR1 SNHLY and CDR2 FYNNEI come from the germline V gene. CDR3 sequence reads: CASRYSNYEQYF. Written as DNA, the CDR3 is TGTGCCAGCAGGTACAGTAACTACGAGCAGTACTTC.

Ten or more counts support this clonotype. No DNA is shown, since the ends of the CDR3 on it are uncertain; the CDR3 is the one TCRdb lists. CDR3: CASTGRDRAMKNCFF. J is TRBJ1-4 and V is TRBV21-1; TRBD1, as called in the table, went unchecked against the DNA. TRBV21-1 is reported as a pseudogene. 15 amino acids form the CDR3, both terminal residues included.

The chain carries TRBV4-3 and TRBJ1-6; TRBD1 matches at 8 bases. Germline V gene sequence: CDR1 LGHNA, CDR2 YSLEER. J lost 10 bases, V lost 0 bases, and 5 bases had no gene match. This CDR3 has 15 residues. This CDR3 is CASSQEPTGDSPLHF. The CDR3 bases are TGCGCCAGCAGCCAAGAACCGACAGGGGACTCACCCCTCCACTTT.

This clonotype was observed a few times. The CDR3 DNA reads as TGCGCCAGCAGCCAAGCCTCTAGCGGATCCTACGAGCAGTACTTC. As protein: CASSQASSGSYEQYF. V gene TRBV4-1 combines with J gene TRBJ2-7; 7 bases are a match to TRBD2. The germline CDR1 and CDR2 sequences are MGHRA and YSYEKL. This CDR3 region has 15 residues. With V trimmed by 1 base and J by 1 base, 4 bases remained unmatched.

This clonotype was seen at least ten times. The J gene is TRBJ1-4, the V gene TRBV7-2; the D gene is possibly TRBD1 (6 bases). Germline V lookup: CDR1 SGHTA, CDR2 FQGNSA. The CDR3 has 15 amino acids. V gave up 1 base and J gave up 8 bases, with 14 bases separating them. CDR3 region: CASSLEGVGSEKLFF. The DNA of the CDR3 is TGTGCCAGCAGCTTAGAGGGGGTCGGGAGCGAAAAACTGTTTTTT.

This clonotype is deemed medium-sized. The chain uses TRBV12-3 or TRBV12-4 and TRBJ2-1; D remains unclear. The CDR3 extends over 11 amino acids. Trimming removed 6 bases from V and 10 bases from J, with 10 bases in between. The CDR3 DNA reads TGTGCCAGCAGGGCCACCCAAGAGCAGTTCTTC. Residues: CASRATQEQFF.

In this sample, this clonotype turned up many times. This sequence joins TRBV5-5 and TRBJ1-5; the match to TRBD1 covers 7 bases. With V trimmed by 2 bases and J by 3 bases, 5 bases remained unmatched. Germline CDR1 is SGHKS and CDR2 is YYEKEE (reference sequence). The CDR3 totals 15 residues. CDR3 protein: CASSLDGTANQPQHF. The CDR3 nucleotides are TGTGCCAGCAGCTTAGACGGGACAGCCAATCAGCCCCAGCATTTT.

The J gene is TRBJ2-2, the V gene TRBV6-2 or TRBV6-3; a weak D match, TRBD2 (6 bases). Germline-derived CDR1 and CDR2 are MNHEY and SVGEGT. This CDR3 region has 14 residues. The V gene lost 6 bases and the J gene lost 7 bases, with 15 bases spanning the gap. As DNA, the CDR3 is TGTGCCAGCAGCCCCGGCGGGGAAAGCGGGGAGCTGTTTTTT. This encodes CASSPGGESGELFF.

In its sample, this clonotype was seen many times. This chain uses TRBV7-9 with TRBJ1-1; no clear D gene. The V and J ends lost 5 bases and 0 bases respectively, with 7 bases between them. The CDR3 covers 13 residues. Germline CDR1 SEHNR, CDR2 FQNEAQ (reference sequence). For the CDR3, the DNA is TGTGCCAGCAGCCCTATACTGAACACTGAAGCTTTCTTT. Its protein is CASSPILNTEAFF. Complete variable domain (other parts from reference TRBV7-9 and TRBJ1-1): DTGVSQNPRHKITKRGQNVTFRCDPISEHNRLYWYRQTLGQGPEFLTYFQNEAQLEKSRLLSDRFSAERPKGSFSTLEIQRTEQGDSAMYLCASSPILNTEAFFGQGTRLTVV.

This clonotype has a count of ten or more. The chain has TRBV12-3 or TRBV12-4 and TRBJ1-3, with D unresolved. The V end was cut by 10 bases, the J end by 4 bases, with 20 bases between. This CDR3 has 15 residues. CDR3 nucleotide sequence: TGTGCCACCGCCGAGAAGGCAGCTACCGGAAACACCATATATTTT. Translated: CATAEKAATGNTIYF.

This clonotype was counted many times. The rearrangement joins TRBV2 to TRBJ1-5, with 9 bases lining up with TRBD1. The V gene's germline CDR1 is SNHLY and CDR2 FYNNEI. V gave up 4 bases and J gave up 1 base; unmatched junction bases: 2. This CDR3 is 15 amino acids long. CDR3 nucleotides: TGTGCCAGCAGTGGGGACAGGGCAAGCAATCAGCCCCAGCATTTT. Translated, it gives CASSGDRASNQPQHF.

The chain recombines TRBV20-1 with TRBJ2-7, with a weak D call TRBD1 (5 bases). Between the trimmed V and J ends, which lost 1 base and 3 bases, there was a span of 7 bases. This CDR3 is built from 12 residues. CDR1 is DFQATT, CDR2 SNEGSKA, per germline (reference sequence). In nucleotides, the CDR3 is TGCAGTGCTAGAGCAGGGAACTACGAGCAGTACTTC. As protein: CSARAGNYEQYF.

V gene TRBV5-1 combines with J gene TRBJ1-5; D is unresolved. The germline V gene encodes CDR1 SGHRS and CDR2 YFSETQ. V was clipped by 2 bases and J by 0 bases, with 12 bases between them. The CDR3 length is 16 residues. The DNA of the CDR3 is TGCGCCAGCAGCTTTAGCCCCAGTGATAGCAATCAGCCCCAGCATTTT. Its protein is CASSFSPSDSNQPQHF.

This clonotype was counted ten times or more. V is TRBV2 and J is TRBJ2-3, with 7 bases lining up with TRBD1. The CDR3 length is 16 residues. Germline CDR1 and CDR2: SNHLY and FYNNEI. V dropped 5 bases and J dropped 1; count of bases not matched to a gene: 9. This CDR3 reads CASSSSGGTRTDTQYF. The DNA for the CDR3 is TGTGCCAGCAGTTCTTCAGGGGGTACCCGCACAGATACGCAGTATTTT.

There are a few counts of this clonotype. The chain employs TRBV7-8 and TRBJ2-5; D may be TRBD2 (6 bases). The CDR3 has 13 residues. V was pared by 2 bases and J by 5 bases, with 9 bases between. Germline-derived CDR1 and CDR2 are SGHVS and FQNEAQ. The CDR3 bases are TGTGCCAGCAGCTTACGGGAGCGGGAGACCCAGTACTTC. The encoded protein is CASSLRERETQYF.

The chain joins TRBV12-5 to TRBJ2-7; D not certain. Germline CDR1 and CDR2: LGHNT and FRNRAP. This CDR3 is built from 10 residues. Deletions cut 1 base from V and 6 bases from J, with 1 base between. The CDR3 DNA is TGTGCTAGTGGTTTGGGCGAGCAGTACTTC. Translated: CASGLGEQYF.

The sample holds many counts of this clonotype. The chain employs TRBV7-9 and TRBJ2-1; D remains unclear. CDR1 SEHNR and CDR2 FQNEAQ come from the germline V gene (reference sequence). V was trimmed by 4 bases and J by 0 bases, leaving 4 bases between them. The CDR3 extends over 13 amino acids. CDR3 residues: CASSSSSYNEQFF. CDR3 bases: TGTGCCAGCAGCTCCTCCTCCTACAATGAGCAGTTCTTC.

This clonotype was detected ten times or more. The gene calls are TRBV24-1 and TRBJ2-7; D is possibly TRBD1 (5 bases). Germline V gives CDR1 KGHDR, CDR2 SFDVKD. This CDR3 has 13 residues. V was trimmed by 3 bases and J by 3 bases, leaving 8 bases between them. In DNA form, the CDR3 reads TGTGCCACCAGTGATCCACAGGACTACGAGCAGTACTTC. Translated: CATSDPQDYEQYF.

At least ten counts were recorded for this clonotype. The J gene is TRBJ1-1, the V gene TRBV20-1, with unresolved D. Germline V gene lookup returns CDR1 DFQATT and CDR2 SNEGSKA (reference sequence). Trimming took off 1 base at V and 8 bases at J, with 8 bases between the two ends. The CDR3 length is 11 residues. In nucleotides, the CDR3 is TGCAGTGCTAGAGTGGGCGTGGAAGCTTTCTTT. Translating gives CSARVGVEAFF.

CDR3 loop: CASSDNLETQYF. DNA for the CDR3: TGCGCCAGCAGCGACAATTTAGAGACCCAGTACTTC. The rearrangement links TRBV5-1 to TRBJ2-5; D not certain. The CDR3 contains 12 residues. Deletions cut 4 bases from V and 4 bases from J, with 8 bases between. Germline V CDR1 and CDR2: SGHRS, YFSETQ.

Only a few counts were recorded for this clonotype. The V call is TRBV5-1, the J call TRBJ1-2; D possibly corresponds to TRBD1 (5 bases). Germline V CDR1 and CDR2: SGHRS, YFSETQ. CDR3 length equals 13 residues. The V and J ends lost 3 bases and 4 bases respectively, with 10 bases between them. CDR3 DNA sequence: TGCGCCAGCAGCTCCGGGGCAGGCTATGGCTACACCTTC. Protein product: CASSSGAGYGYTF. The complete variable domain, with remaining parts taken from reference TRBV5-1 and TRBJ1-2, reads KAGVTQTPRYLIKTRGQQVTLSCSPISGHRSVSWYQQTPGQGLQFLFEYFSETQRNKGNFPGRFSGRQFSNSRSEMNVSTLELGDSALYLCASSSGAGYGYTFGSGTRLTVV.

This clonotype was detected ten times or more. V is TRBV14 and J is TRBJ2-1; D tentatively fits TRBD1 or TRBD2 (5 bases each). The CDR3 extends over 16 amino acids. Deletions cut 2 bases from V and 0 bases from J, with 11 bases between. The V gene's germline CDR1 is SGHDN and CDR2 FVKESK. CDR3 sequence: CASSQSTGRSYNEQFF. CDR3 in DNA: TGTGCCAGCAGCCAATCGACGGGACGCTCCTACAATGAGCAGTTCTTC. The full variable domain, its missing parts supplied by reference TRBV14 and TRBJ2-1, is EAGVTQFPSHSVIEKGQTVTLRCDPISGHDNLYWYRRVMGKEIKFLLHFVKESKQDESGMPNNRFLAERTGGTYSTLKVQPAELEDSGVYFCASSQSTGRSYNEQFFGPGTRLTVL.

This clonotype was counted ten times or more. V is TRBV9 and J is TRBJ1-6, with D perhaps TRBD1 (6 bases). The length of the CDR3 is 14 residues. Germline lookup yields CDR1 SGDLS and CDR2 YYNGEE. V lost 4 bases and J 10 bases, leaving 15 bases between the germline ends. CDR3 in DNA: TGTGCCAGCAGCCCAGAGGGGGGCGGATCACCCCTCCACTTT. Amino acid sequence: CASSPEGGGSPLHF.

The V and J genes are TRBV28 and TRBJ2-1, with 12 bases aligning to TRBD2. Per the germline V gene, CDR1 is MDHEN and CDR2 is SYDVKM. This CDR3 is 15 amino acids long. Unmatched junction bases numbered 4, after V lost 2 bases and J lost 8 bases. The CDR3 DNA sequence: TGTGCCAGCAGTTTACTAGCGGGAGGGACGGATGAGCAGTTCTTC. This encodes CASSLLAGGTDEQFF.

This clonotype was seen a handful of times. The chain recombines TRBV7-8 with TRBJ2-3, with 7 bases matching TRBD2. The CDR3 has 15 amino acids. The V and J ends lost 5 bases and 1 base, in that order; junction bases with no gene match: 6. The germline gives CDR1 SGHVS, CDR2 FQNEAQ. The CDR3 loop is CASSGRDYGTDTQYF. For the CDR3, the DNA is TGTGCCAGCAGCGGACGGGACTATGGCACAGATACGCAGTATTTT.

This clonotype appeared a few times. The chain uses TRBV19 and TRBJ1-5; D is unresolved. The CDR3 extends over 12 amino acids. Trimming left V 5 bases short and J 4 bases short, with 6 bases between. CDR1 is LNHDA, CDR2 SQIVND, per germline (reference sequence). This CDR3 is CASSEWNQPQHF. CDR3 DNA: TGTGCCAGTAGTGAGTGGAATCAGCCCCAGCATTTT.

This clonotype turned up a few times. The chain combines TRBV28 with TRBJ1-2; D ambiguous. V was clipped by 3 bases and J by 1 base, with 6 bases between them. The V gene's germline CDR1 is MDHEN and CDR2 SYDVKM. The CDR3 extends over 13 amino acids. CDR3 region: CASSFQVNYGYTF. CDR3 coding DNA: TGTGCCAGCAGTTTTCAAGTTAACTATGGCTACACCTTC.

The sample holds many counts of this clonotype. The chain uses TRBV4-1 and TRBJ1-4; 8 bases line up with TRBD1. The CDR3 spans 16 residues. The ends lost 4 bases at V and 0 bases at J; junction bases unmatched: 4. The germline gives CDR1 MGHRA, CDR2 YSYEKL. The CDR3 reads CASSPGTGSTNEKLFF. DNA of the CDR3: TGCGCCAGCAGCCCGGGGACAGGTTCAACTAATGAAAAACTGTTTTTT.

CDR3 amino acids: CSAGRGGLATDTQYF. For the CDR3, the DNA is TGCAGTGCCGGCCGCGGGGGGCTAGCCACAGATACGCAGTATTTT. This sequence joins TRBV20-1 and TRBJ2-3; 8 positions match TRBD2. J was trimmed by 2 bases and V by 6 bases; bases with no gene match: 10. There are 15 residues in the CDR3. The V gene's germline CDR1 is DFQATT and CDR2 SNEGSKA (reference sequence).